The 26 T cell receptor beta chains in this list originate from one sample, sequenced in a study of blood T cell repertoires in COVID-19. Using immunoSEQ multiplex PCR, the repertoire was profiled, and TCRdb retains in-frame clones only, with some absent. The sample gives 90,000 to 150,000 clones, roughly 83% of which show up once; about 4% is in the top ten. The sequenced sample consisted of peripheral blood. These receptors all come from a woman of 80 years or more with acute or convalescent COVID-19.

This clone was seen more than once but under ten times. The V gene is TRBV7-2, the J gene TRBJ2-1; TRBD2 matches at 9 bases. V shed 0 bases, J shed 7 bases, and the junction held 4 bases outside the gene matches. Per germline, CDR1 SGHTA and CDR2 FQGNSA. This CDR3 has 15 residues. DNA of the CDR3: TGTGCCAGCAGCTTAGCTAGCGGGAGTATAAATGAGCAGTTCTTC. Translating gives CASSLASGSINEQFF.

The chain is built from TRBV3-1 (or the pseudogene TRBV3-2) and TRBJ2-5; D ambiguous. The CDR3 has 15 residues. Looked up from germline, CDR1 is LGHDT and CDR2 is YNNKEL (reference sequence). V was trimmed by 0 bases and J by 2 bases, leaving 10 bases between them. This CDR3 is CASSQDRITQETQYF. The DNA for the CDR3 is TGTGCCAGCAGCCAAGATCGTATTACTCAAGAGACCCAGTACTTC.

The chain joins TRBV10-3 to TRBJ1-6; D call uncertain. The germline V gene has CDR1 ENHRY and CDR2 SYGVKD. The CDR3 runs to 13 residues. Trimming removed 7 bases at V and 9 bases at J, with 13 bases between. DNA of the CDR3: TGTGCCATCACTGATAATGAGGGTTCACCCCTCCACTTT. This translates into CAITDNEGSPLHF.

The V call is TRBV12-3 or TRBV12-4, the J call TRBJ2-7; the match to TRBD1 covers 7 bases. The junction had 5 bases not matched to a gene; V was cut back by 3 bases and J by 9 bases. CDR3 length: 12 amino acids. The CDR3 here is CASSFPTGPQYF. Here the CDR3 DNA reads TGTGCCAGCAGTTTCCCGACAGGGCCGCAGTACTTC.

This clone was found a few times. The chain has TRBV7-8 and TRBJ1-4; no clear D. Trimming stripped 1 base from V and 0 bases from J, with 6 bases between. Germline CDR1 reads SGHVS; CDR2 reads FQNEAQ. This CDR3 region has 15 residues. CDR3 nucleotides: TGTGCCAGCAGCTTAGTCGGGGCAACTAATGAAAAACTGTTTTTT. Amino acids: CASSLVGATNEKLFF. The full variable domain, with the rest looked up from reference TRBV7-8 and TRBJ1-4, is GAGVSQSPRYKVAKRGQDVALRCDPISGHVSLFWYQQALGQGPEFLTYFQNEAQLDKSGLPSDRFFAERPEGSVSTLKIQRTQQEDSAVYLCASSLVGATNEKLFFGSGTQLSVL.

The chain joins TRBV18 to TRBJ2-5; 8 bases fit TRBD2. After removal of 0 bases from V and 4 bases from J, the junction contained 4 bases not matched to a gene. Per germline, CDR1 KGHSH and CDR2 LQKENI. The CDR3 is made up of 15 amino acids. The CDR3 sequence: CASSPPGLGAETQYF. Here the CDR3 DNA reads TGTGCCAGCTCACCACCGGGACTAGGGGCAGAGACCCAGTACTTC.

V is TRBV20-1 and J is TRBJ2-5; D not resolved. CDR1 is DFQATT and CDR2 is SNEGSKA in the germline V gene (reference sequence). The CDR3 is 14 residues long. V dropped 6 bases and J dropped 4 bases, with 18 bases sitting between them. CDR3 sequence: CSASTRINLETQYF. CDR3 nucleotide sequence: TGCAGTGCCAGTACCAGGATCAACTTAGAGACCCAGTACTTC.

The chain couples TRBV2 to TRBJ1-1; possibly TRBD1 for D (6 bases). Germline V CDR1 and CDR2: SNHLY, FYNNEI. The CDR3 length is 18 residues. V lost 0 bases to trimming and J lost 0 bases, with 17 bases between them. CDR3 in DNA: TGTGCCAGCAGTGAAGCCCGGACAGAGAGACTTATGAACACTGAAGCTTTCTTT. Residues: CASSEARTERLMNTEAFF.

The chain combines TRBV5-1 with TRBJ1-2; TRBD1 agrees at 9 bases. CDR1 and CDR2 (germline): SGHRS, YFSETQ. This CDR3 region has 13 residues. V was clipped by 4 bases and J by 6 bases; unmatched bases: 4. The CDR3 DNA reads TGCGCCAGCAGCCTAGGACAGGGGAATGGCTACACCTTC. Protein product: CASSLGQGNGYTF.

Only one count was recorded for this clone. The chain uses TRBV18 and TRBJ2-3, with D tentatively TRBD1 (5 bases). Trimming stripped 6 bases from V and 2 bases from J, with 12 bases between. CDR3 size: 14 residues. In germline, CDR1 is KGHSH, CDR2 LQKENI. The CDR3 DNA reads as TGTGCCAGCTCGCCCTCAGGGCCCACAGATACGCAGTATTTT. This sequence encodes CASSPSGPTDTQYF. Together with reference TRBV18 and TRBJ2-3, the CDR3 gives the full variable domain: NAGVMQNPRHLVRRRGQEARLRCSPMKGHSHVYWYRQLPEEGLKFMVYLQKENIIDESGMPKERFSAEFPKEGPSILRIQQVVRGDSAAYFCASSPSGPTDTQYFGPGTRLTVL.

This chain joins TRBV2 and TRBJ2-3, with D hard to call. Deletions cut 5 bases from V and 2 bases from J, with 8 bases between. The CDR3 runs to 13 residues. Germline V lookup: CDR1 SNHLY, CDR2 FYNNEI. The CDR3 DNA reads TGTGCCAGCAGTCCCCCCTTCACAGATACGCAGTATTTT. Translation: CASSPPFTDTQYF.

The V gene is TRBV19, the J gene TRBJ2-2; TRBD2 matches at 11 bases. V gave up 6 bases and J gave up 5 bases; unmatched junction bases: 2. Germline lookup yields CDR1 LNHDA and CDR2 SQIVND (reference sequence). The CDR3 covers 14 residues. The CDR3 region is CASRLAGETGELFF. The CDR3 coding sequence is TGTGCCAGTAGACTAGCGGGGGAAACCGGGGAGCTGTTTTTT.

The V and J genes are TRBV7-8 and TRBJ2-1; TRBD2 is a possible D gene (6 bases). Germline V gene lookup returns CDR1 SGHVS and CDR2 FQNEAQ. V dropped 1 base and J dropped 2 bases, with 12 bases sitting between them. The CDR3 has 16 amino acids. CDR3 sequence reads: CASSLGDFATYNEQFF. DNA for the CDR3: TGTGCCAGCAGCTTAGGGGACTTTGCGACCTACAATGAGCAGTTCTTC.

J is TRBJ1-5 and V is TRBV19; no clear D. Germline assignment: CDR1 LNHDA and CDR2 SQIVND (reference sequence). CDR3 length: 16 amino acids. The ends were cut back, 5 bases at V and 2 bases at J, with 16 bases in the middle. CDR3 protein: CASSWQGGWGNQPQHF. CDR3 DNA sequence: TGTGCCAGTAGTTGGCAAGGCGGATGGGGCAATCAGCCCCAGCATTTT.

This chain uses TRBV6-5 with TRBJ2-2; 7 bases fit TRBD2. The CDR3 totals 14 residues. Germline V lookup: CDR1 MNHEY, CDR2 SVGAGI. With V trimmed by 6 bases and J by 5 bases, 6 bases remained unmatched. DNA of the CDR3: TGTGCCAGCAGACCGACCGGGGGGACCGGGGAGCTGTTTTTT. Residues: CASRPTGGTGELFF.

This clone was found once. The gene calls are TRBV5-1 and TRBJ2-1; TRBD1 agrees at 7 bases. This CDR3 has 16 amino acids. In germline, CDR1 is SGHRS, CDR2 YFSETQ. With V trimmed by 0 bases and J by 6 bases, 9 bases remained unmatched. Here the CDR3 DNA reads TGCGCCAGCAGCTTGGCCGAGACAGGGATTGGCAATGAGCAGTTCTTC. Its translation: CASSLAETGIGNEQFF. Full variable domain (missing parts from reference TRBV5-1 and TRBJ2-1): KAGVTQTPRYLIKTRGQQVTLSCSPISGHRSVSWYQQTPGQGLQFLFEYFSETQRNKGNFPGRFSGRQFSNSRSEMNVSTLELGDSALYLCASSLAETGIGNEQFFGPGTRLTVL.

This clone occurred a few times. The chain combines TRBV7-2 with TRBJ2-5; D is perhaps TRBD2 (6 bases). The CDR3 consists of 16 residues. Trimming cost V 1 base and J 5 bases, with 17 bases left between them. Germline CDR1 SGHTA, CDR2 FQGNSA. This CDR3 is CASSLDPPGGGETQYF. CDR3 sequence (DNA): TGTGCCAGCAGCTTAGACCCCCCGGGTGGAGGGGAGACCCAGTACTTC.

The CDR3 protein is CASSSLGTSGRDEQFF. The CDR3 nucleotides are TGTGCCAGCAGCTCCTTAGGGACTAGCGGGAGAGATGAGCAGTTCTTC. The chain joins TRBV11-1 to TRBJ2-1, with TRBD2 matching over 14 bases. CDR1 SGHAT and CDR2 FQDESV come from the germline V gene (reference sequence). This CDR3 region has 16 residues. The V segment lost 4 bases and the J segment 8 bases; nucleotides outside the gene matches: 7.

V is TRBV7-9 and J is TRBJ2-7; maybe TRBD2 (5 bases). This CDR3 spans 15 amino acids. Trimming pared 1 base from V and 2 bases from J, leaving 12 bases between. Germline assignment: CDR1 SEHNR and CDR2 FQNEAQ (reference sequence). The CDR3 DNA reads as TGTGCCAGCAGCTTAGAGGCGGGCAGAACCTACGAGCAGTACTTC. This codes for CASSLEAGRTYEQYF.

The table lists this clone with many counts. The chain combines TRBV3-1 (or the pseudogene TRBV3-2) with TRBJ1-1, with 9 positions matching TRBD1. Germline trimming cut 2 bases from V and 5 bases from J; bases unmatched to any gene: 6. The CDR3 loop spans 15 amino acids. The germline V gene encodes CDR1 LGHDT and CDR2 YNNKEL (reference sequence). The DNA of the CDR3 is TGTGCCAGCAGCCAAATGGGACAGGGAAGGACTGAAGCTTTCTTT. Protein sequence: CASSQMGQGRTEAFF.

J is TRBJ2-2 and V is TRBV7-2; tentative D call: TRBD2 (6 bases). CDR3 size: 15 residues. The germline gives CDR1 SGHTA, CDR2 FQGNSA. Trimming took off 5 bases at V and 2 bases at J, with 12 bases between the two ends. The CDR3 reads CASSTAGGNTGELFF. The CDR3 DNA follows: TGTGCCAGCAGCACCGCCGGGGGAAACACCGGGGAGCTGTTTTTT.

The genes are TRBV12-5 and TRBJ2-1, with D uncertain. V lost 2 bases and J lost 4, with 9 bases in between. The CDR3 has 14 residues. Germline V gene data show CDR1 as LGHNT and CDR2 as FRNRAP. CDR3 nucleotides: TGTGCTAGTGGTTTGAGGAACAGTTACAATGAGCAGTTCTTC. Its protein is CASGLRNSYNEQFF.

Comment on this clone: Other DNA sequences within the sample encode an identical CDR3. This chain links TRBV7-2 with TRBJ2-7, with 10 positions matching TRBD1. The CDR3 consists of 14 residues. Per germline, CDR1 SGHTA and CDR2 FQGNSA. Trimming took 5 bases from V and 4 from J; bases not matched to a gene: 5. CDR3: CASSLRTGGYEQYF. The CDR3 DNA follows: TGTGCCAGCAGCCTAAGGACAGGGGGTTACGAGCAGTACTTC.

This sequence joins TRBV19 and TRBJ1-1, with 7 bases that match TRBD1. The CDR3 runs 15 residues. Trimming removed 10 bases from V and 1 base from J; junction bases left unmatched: 12. Germline CDR1 reads LNHDA; CDR2 reads SQIVND (reference sequence). This chain's CDR3 is CAIKIADRPNTEAFF. CDR3 in DNA: TGTGCCATTAAGATTGCGGACAGGCCGAACACTGAAGCTTTCTTT.

This chain links TRBV6-2 or TRBV6-3 with TRBJ1-5, with 8 nucleotides matching TRBD1. V lost 4 bases to trimming and J lost 2 bases; unmatched junction nucleotides: 4. This CDR3 is built from 15 residues. Germline CDR1 MNHEY, CDR2 SVGEGT. As DNA, the CDR3 is TGTGCCAGCAGTTCCCAGGGACAGGGCAATCAGCCCCAGCATTTT. This encodes CASSSQGQGNQPQHF.

The gene calls are TRBV5-1 and TRBJ2-1; TRBD2 matches at 8 bases. This CDR3 comprises 16 residues. The V gene's germline CDR1 is SGHRS and CDR2 YFSETQ. V shed 3 bases and J 1 base; nucleotides not matched to a gene: 6. CDR3 residues: CASSSGGGYSYNEQFF. The DNA for the CDR3 is TGCGCCAGCAGCTCGGGCGGGGGGTATTCCTACAATGAGCAGTTCTTC.